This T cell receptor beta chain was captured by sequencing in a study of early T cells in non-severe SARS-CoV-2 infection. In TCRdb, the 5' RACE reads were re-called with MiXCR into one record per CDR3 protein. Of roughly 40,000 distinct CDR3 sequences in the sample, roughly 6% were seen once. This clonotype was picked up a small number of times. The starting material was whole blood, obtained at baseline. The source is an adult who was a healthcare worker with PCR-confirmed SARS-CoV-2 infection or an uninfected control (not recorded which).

CDR3 sequence reads: CSARVPGGLANYGYTF. The CDR3 region has the DNA TGCAGTGCTAGAGTCCCTGGCGGATTAGCTAACTATGGCTACACCTTC. This chain links TRBV20-1 with TRBJ1-2; no clear D. Germline V gives CDR1 DFQATT, CDR2 SNEGSKA (reference sequence). The CDR3 is 16 residues long. V lost 1 base and J lost 0, with 15 bases in between.